Listed here is a single T cell receptor (beta chain). It has no known antigen specificity. Per-nucleotide qualities are absent, and no much larger clonotype sits a single base away. The collaborating institutions used their own protocols to collect whole blood in K2EDTA tubes. For TCRbeta analysis, collaborator samples were shipped as frozen whole blood, as isolated PBMCs, or as DNA extracted from either sample type. The data originate from a study of blood T cell repertoires in COVID-19 (TCRdb year 2020). Regarding the complete study: Samples from collaborators originated in the United States, Italy and Spain and spanned both the acute and convalescent phases of COVID-19. The repertoires were made available in a free public database intended to serve as a resource for research on the immune response to SARS-CoV-2. Subjects who had been exposed to COVID-19, were actively infected with it, or had recovered from it provided the deeply sampled blood TCRbeta repertoires that made up the dataset. HLA class I and class II types, where available, came from metadata supplied by the sample provider rather than from assay-based typing. The samples were drawn from two sources: the first 160 participants of the ongoing ImmuneRACE study, and 1,254 subjects contributed by 6 global collaborators. The material from the prospective study consisted of cDNA or gDNA derived from T cells, B-cell-depleted T cells, or PBMCs. Sample metadata almost always included a de-identified subject ID, COVID-19 status, age in years and sex. The paper's findings and limits, for the study overall: The quantity of clinical and demographic metadata differed by source and by participant and was supplied without curation.

The immunoSEQ Assay, a bias-controlled multiplex PCR, was used to amplify TCRbeta CDR3 regions from genomic DNA. The authors' analysis ran thus. Nucleated cell counts per sample were estimated from amplification of reference gene primers within the assay. To quantify the absolute abundance of each unique TCRbeta CDR3 rearrangement, sequence reads were collapsed and filtered. For each sample, productive Simpson clonality was calculated as the square root of Simpson's diversity index over productive rearrangements. TCRdb took over this immuneACCESS table, retaining in-frame rearrangements with V and J assigned. Such tables are incomplete; in checked studies, under half of the missing clones stem from an unresolved V gene, and the remainder is unexplained. The V and J calls and clone size come from that table; D and trimming were worked out from the DNA. This sample comprises about 77,000 clones, less than 85% of them detected only once. Under 5.5% of the sample goes to the ten largest clones.

Measured from the cysteine to the phenylalanine, the CDR3 is 18 residues long. CDR3 DNA only is kept here, 54 bases in frame from base 1. From the germline V gene, CDR1 is SGHTA and CDR2 is FQGNSA. Trimming leaves V shorter by 5 bases and J shorter by 3 bases, with the junction holding 17 bases beyond the gene matches. This receptor was obtained from a woman in her sixties or seventies with acute or convalescent COVID-19. Specimen: peripheral blood. Recombination connected TRBV7-2 to TRBJ1-2, with 8 bases in between that match TRBD1. The nucleotide sequence is TGTGCCAGCAGCCTTCAGGCCAGGGGGCTAGCTAGGGACTATGGCTACACCTTC. Translated, this gives CASSLQARGLARDYGYTF.